Following are 16 T cell receptor beta chains from one sample sequenced in a study of T-cell reconstitution after alpha-beta-depleted transplantation in children. The authors prepared the TCRbeta library with unique molecular identifiers. MiXCR, run by TCRdb on the PCR reads, gives a single entry per CDR3 protein. The data contain 800,000 to 1,000,000 distinct CDR3 sequences, about 29% of them seen just once; the ten biggest clones take up 28%. Sequencing was performed on PBMCs, mostly from graft donor cells, taken 360 days after TCRalphabeta/CD19-depleted stem cell transplant. These receptors were obtained from a boy younger than two who had a stem cell transplant for SCID, so the T cells may come from the graft donor.

This clonotype was counted only a few times. One end of the junction does not line up with germline, which may come from a read error. The J gene is TRBJ2-4, the V gene TRBV4-1, with unresolved D. The CDR3 has 14 amino acids. Germline values: CDR1 MGHRA, CDR2 YSYEKL. CDR3 DNA sequence: TGCGCCAGCAACCAAGTAGGGGCCAAAAACATTCAGTACTTC. Residues: CASNQVGAKNIQYF.

V and J are TRBV5-1 and TRBJ2-2; TRBD1 is a possible D gene (6 bases). Germline values: CDR1 SGHRS, CDR2 YFSETQ. V gave up 6 bases and J gave up 4 bases, with 7 bases separating them. The CDR3 spans 12 residues. CDR3 amino acids: CASTQGTGELFF. CDR3 bases: TGCGCCAGCACACAGGGCACCGGGGAGCTGTTTTTT.

This rearrangement joins TRBV11-2 to TRBJ1-3; D call uncertain. This CDR3 has 14 amino acids. V dropped 1 base and J dropped 4 bases, with 8 bases sitting between them. Per the germline V gene, CDR1 is SGHAT and CDR2 is FQNNGV. This chain's CDR3 is CASSLGIFGNTIYF. The CDR3 region has the DNA TGTGCCAGCAGCTTAGGTATTTTCGGAAACACCATATATTTT. Drawing the rest from reference TRBV11-2 and TRBJ1-3, the complete variable domain is EAGVAQSPRYKIIEKRQSVAFWCNPISGHATLYWYQQILGQGPKLLIQFQNNGVVDDSQLPKDRFSAERLKGVDSTLKIQPAKLEDSAVYLCASSLGIFGNTIYFGEGSWLTVV.

This clonotype was seen more than once but under ten times. The chain employs TRBV10-3 and TRBJ2-1, with a tentative D call TRBD1 (6 bases). Trimming removed 8 bases at V and 8 bases at J, with 22 bases between. CDR3 length: 15 amino acids. CDR1 is ENHRY, CDR2 SYGVKD, per germline. This CDR3 reads CAILSRGDTHDEQFF. CDR3 nucleotide sequence: TGTGCCATCTTATCTAGAGGGGACACGCACGATGAGCAGTTCTTC.

The CDR3: CASSLEGVPSDNEQFF. CDR3 sequence (DNA): TGTGCCAGCAGCTTAGAGGGGGTTCCATCCGACAATGAGCAGTTCTTC. The chain links TRBV7-9 to TRBJ2-1, with a possible D match to TRBD1 (6 bases). This CDR3 comprises 16 residues. V dropped 1 base and J dropped 5 bases, with 15 bases sitting between them. Germline V gene sequence: CDR1 SEHNR, CDR2 FQNEAQ (reference sequence).

The chain carries TRBV3-1 and TRBJ2-5; TRBD2 matches at 9 bases. Per germline, CDR1 LGHDT and CDR2 YNNKEL (reference sequence). The J segment lost 2 bases and the V segment lost 1 base, leaving 8 bases of the junction unmatched. The CDR3 is made up of 17 amino acids. DNA of the CDR3: TGTGCCAGCAGCCAAGGGACTAGCGCCCCGGGACAAGAGACCCAGTACTTC. Its protein is CASSQGTSAPGQETQYF.

This clonotype was seen more than once but under ten times. J is TRBJ2-2 and V is TRBV5-4; 7 nucleotides match TRBD1. Trimming at V came to 5 bases and at J to 1 base, leaving 14 bases not matched to a gene. The germline V gene encodes CDR1 SGHNT and CDR2 YYREEE (reference sequence). The CDR3 length is 18 residues. CDR3 in amino acids: CASSSPRAGTENTGELFF. The CDR3 DNA sequence: TGTGCCAGCAGTTCCCCACGTGCCGGGACAGAGAACACCGGGGAGCTGTTTTTT.

This chain uses TRBV19 with TRBJ2-1, with TRBD1 identical over 9 bases. The germline V gene encodes CDR1 LNHDA and CDR2 SQIVND (reference sequence). The CDR3 runs to 15 residues. Trimming removed 7 bases from V and 8 bases from J; junction bases left unmatched: 12. CDR3 sequence: CASKNRGRTFDEQFF. The CDR3 DNA sequence: TGTGCCAGTAAGAACAGGGGGCGGACATTCGATGAGCAGTTCTTC.

This clonotype showed up many times. The chain employs TRBV12-3 or TRBV12-4 and TRBJ2-1; D call uncertain. The CDR3 sequence is 15 residues long. V lost 5 bases and J 0 bases, leaving 11 bases between the germline ends. CDR3 coding DNA: TGTGCCAGCAGTCCCCCATCTAGCTCCTACAATGAGCAGTTCTTC. It translates to CASSPPSSSYNEQFF.

This clonotype was detected a few times. The V call is TRBV20-1, the J call TRBJ2-5; 8 nucleotides match TRBD2. CDR3 size: 16 residues. V was clipped by 6 bases and J by 3 bases; unmatched bases: 15. From germline, CDR1 is DFQATT and CDR2 SNEGSKA (reference sequence). The DNA for the CDR3 is TGCAGTGCCCCCCCACTCGGGCGGGGGGCCGAAGAGACCCAGTACTTC. Encoded protein: CSAPPLGRGAEETQYF.

This clonotype appeared a few times. The chain carries TRBV6-5 and TRBJ2-3; 11 bases match TRBD1. The V and J ends lost 2 bases and 6 bases, in that order; junction bases with no gene match: 7. Germline-derived CDR1 and CDR2 are MNHEY and SVGAGI. CDR3 length equals 16 residues. The CDR3 reads CASSYPGTGGRDTQYF. In DNA form, the CDR3 reads TGTGCCAGCAGTTACCCCGGGACAGGGGGAAGGGATACGCAGTATTTT.

CDR3 bases: TGTGCCAGCAGCTTGGGGGACAGGGGAGATACGCAGTATTTT. Its translation: CASSLGDRGDTQYF. The rearrangement links TRBV5-6 to TRBJ2-3; 10 nucleotides match TRBD1. The V gene end was trimmed by 0 bases and the J gene end by 5 bases; junction bases not matched to a gene: 0. The V gene's germline CDR1 is SGHDT and CDR2 YYEEEE. The CDR3 has 14 amino acids.

The chain uses TRBV10-3 and TRBJ2-7, with D unresolved. CDR3 size: 12 residues. Trimming stripped 6 bases from V and 3 bases from J, with 9 bases between. Germline V gene data show CDR1 as ENHRY and CDR2 as SYGVKD. In nucleotides, the CDR3 is TGTGCCATCAGCCGGTCGAGCTACGAGCAGTACTTC. This sequence encodes CAISRSSYEQYF.

This clonotype occurred a few times. The genes are TRBV14 and TRBJ2-1; D possibly corresponds to TRBD2 (6 bases). This CDR3 region has 17 residues. V was cut by 4 bases and J by 2 bases, with 18 bases left in between. Germline CDR1 SGHDN, CDR2 FVKESK. Here the CDR3 reads CASSLAWAGPPYNEQFF. The CDR3 nucleotides are TGTGCCAGCAGCCTAGCTTGGGCGGGGCCGCCCTACAATGAGCAGTTCTTC. Combining the CDR3 with reference TRBV14 and TRBJ2-1 gives the whole variable domain EAGVTQFPSHSVIEKGQTVTLRCDPISGHDNLYWYRRVMGKEIKFLLHFVKESKQDESGMPNNRFLAERTGGTYSTLKVQPAELEDSGVYFCASSLAWAGPPYNEQFFGPGTRLTVL.

At least ten counts were recorded for this clonotype. This rearrangement joins TRBV5-5 to TRBJ1-2; weak D call: TRBD1 (6 bases). The V gene lost 4 bases and the J gene lost 7 bases, with 11 bases spanning the gap. Germline CDR1 and CDR2: SGHKS and YYEKEE (reference sequence). The CDR3 totals 12 residues. This CDR3 is CASSVQGSGYTF. The CDR3 nucleotides read TGTGCCAGCAGCGTTCAGGGGTCTGGCTACACCTTC.

The chain is built from TRBV3-1 and TRBJ1-2; 7 bases map to TRBD1. V trimming: 1 base; J trimming: 4 bases; junction bases outside the gene matches: 6. Germline assignment: CDR1 LGHDT and CDR2 YNNKEL (reference sequence). The CDR3 is 15 residues long. The CDR3 DNA is TGTGCCAGCAGCCAAGTGTGGGGGACAGTCTATGGCTACACCTTC. It codes for CASSQVWGTVYGYTF.